This T cell receptor (beta chain) was captured by sequencing in a study of neoadjuvant anti-PD-1 for oral cavity cancer. The CDR3 runs to 14 residues. In germline, CDR1 is SNHLY, CDR2 FYNNEI. The V end was cut by 3 bases, the J end by 2 bases, with 10 bases between. Time point indicated: after neoadjuvant nivolumab, at surgical resection. Some clones are missing from TCRdb's copy, which holds only in-frame ones; the method was immunoSEQ multiplex PCR. The table has over 65,000 clones, 70% to 90% seen once; the top ten hold around 3.2%. V gene TRBV2 combines with J gene TRBJ2-5; D gene uncertain. Sequenced material: PBMCs, taken after nivolumab (anti-PD-1) treatment. This sequence was found in a person aged 40 to 85 with oral cavity squamous cell carcinoma. The CDR3 DNA reads as TGTGCCAGCAGTGACTGGGCCGCTCAAGAGACCCAGTACTTC. The encoded protein is CASSDWAAQETQYF.